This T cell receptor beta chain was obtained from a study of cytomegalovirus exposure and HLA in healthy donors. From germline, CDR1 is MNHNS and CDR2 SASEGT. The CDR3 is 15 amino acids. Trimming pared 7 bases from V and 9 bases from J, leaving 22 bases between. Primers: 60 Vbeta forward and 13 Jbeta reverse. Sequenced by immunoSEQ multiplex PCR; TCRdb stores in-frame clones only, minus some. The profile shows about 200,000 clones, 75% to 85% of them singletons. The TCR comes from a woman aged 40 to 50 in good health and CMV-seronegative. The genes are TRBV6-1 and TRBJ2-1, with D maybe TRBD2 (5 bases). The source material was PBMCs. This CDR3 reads CASNVGRPGGTEQFF. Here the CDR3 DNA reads TGTGCCAGCAACGTCGGACGACCCGGAGGTACTGAGCAGTTCTTC.